What follows are 10 T cell receptor beta chains derived from one specimen sequenced in a study of T cells expressing NK-cell markers (TCRdb year 2020). Library method: 5' RACE. Sequencer: Illumina HiSeq 2000. TCRdb reanalyzed the reads, keeping one entry per CDR3 protein sequence and omitting DNA. This sample's listing comprises about 550,000 distinct CDR3 sequences. The biggest ten clones account for approximately 3.6% of the sample. Material for sequencing was blood T cells: a sorted CD56 or NKG2C T cell subset, CD4+ or CD8+ T cells, or bulk PBMC T cells (not recorded which). The receptors originated from a man aged 18 to 30 in good health. Donor details come from another sample of the same person, matched by shared clones.

The CDR3 protein is CASSRDRSYEQYF. J is TRBJ2-7 and V is TRBV7-2; the TRBD1 assignment by TCRdb is unverifiable without DNA. This CDR3 comprises 13 residues. CDR1 is SGHTA, CDR2 FQGNSA, per germline.

V gene TRBV7-2 combines with J gene TRBJ2-5; TCRdb lists TRBD1, though no DNA is available to test this call. Per the germline V gene, CDR1 is SGHTA and CDR2 is FQGNSA. This CDR3 has 15 residues. Here the CDR3 reads CASSLGRGPQETQYF.

V and J are TRBV6-1 and TRBJ2-3; TCRdb selects TRBD1, and the lack of DNA leaves this call unchecked. The CDR3 totals 15 residues. Germline V gives CDR1 MNHNS, CDR2 SASEGT. The CDR3 sequence: CASRNSGASTDTQYF.

The rearrangement links TRBV15 to TRBJ2-2; TCRdb's D call, TRBD2, is unchecked because there is no DNA. The CDR3 has 15 residues. Per the germline V gene, CDR1 is LNHNV and CDR2 is YYDKDF (reference sequence). CDR3 residues: CATKTSGENTGELFF.

The chain couples TRBV5-6 to TRBJ1-3; there is no DNA to check the TCRdb D call of TRBD1. In germline, CDR1 is SGHDT, CDR2 YYEEEE. This CDR3 has 16 residues. The chain's CDR3 is CASSFLGTGTGNTIYF.

This chain's CDR3 is CASREGRDTEAFF. The chain has TRBV5-1 and TRBJ1-1. CDR3 size: 13 residues. The germline gives CDR1 SGHRS, CDR2 YFSETQ.

The chain joins TRBV15 to TRBJ2-5; TCRdb's assignment of TRBD2 cannot be checked, as there is no DNA. There are 15 residues in the CDR3. Per the germline V gene, CDR1 is LNHNV and CDR2 is YYDKDF (reference sequence). The CDR3 here is CATSYRTSGTETQYF.

This chain joins TRBV5-1 and TRBJ1-5. The CDR3 contains 15 residues. CDR1 and CDR2 (germline): SGHRS, YFSETQ. The CDR3: CASSFNGEDNQPQHF.

This sequence joins TRBV27 and TRBJ1-6. Germline lookup yields CDR1 MNHEY and CDR2 SMNVEV (reference sequence). The CDR3 is 16 residues long. The CDR3 spells CASSRVLSSYNSPLHF.

The V gene is TRBV20-1, the J gene TRBJ2-1; the TCRdb D gene call, TRBD1, has no DNA to confirm it. The CDR3 has 17 amino acids. CDR1 is DFQATT, CDR2 SNEGSKA, per germline (reference sequence). The CDR3 is CSAKGARVGDQYNEQFF.